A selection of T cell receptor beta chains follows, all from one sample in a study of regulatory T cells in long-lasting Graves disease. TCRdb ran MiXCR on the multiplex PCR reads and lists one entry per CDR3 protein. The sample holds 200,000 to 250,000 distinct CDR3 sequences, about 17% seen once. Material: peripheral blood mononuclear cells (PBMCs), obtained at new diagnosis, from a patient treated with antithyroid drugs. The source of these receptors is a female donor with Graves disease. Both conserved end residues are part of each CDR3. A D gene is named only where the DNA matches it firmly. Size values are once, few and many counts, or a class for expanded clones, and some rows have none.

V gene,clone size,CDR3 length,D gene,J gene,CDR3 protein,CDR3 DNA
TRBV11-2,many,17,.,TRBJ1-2,CASRRISGEIGDYGYTF,TGTGCCAGCAGAAGAATCTCGGGGGAGATCGGCGACTATGGCTACACCTTC
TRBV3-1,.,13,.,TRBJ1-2,CASSHMDGYGYTF,TGTGCCAGCAGCCATATGGACGGCTATGGCTACACCTTC
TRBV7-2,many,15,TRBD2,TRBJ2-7,CASSRTSGRAYEQYF,TGTGCCAGCAGCCGGACTAGCGGGAGGGCCTACGAGCAGTACTTC
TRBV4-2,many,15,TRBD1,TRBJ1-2,CASSQGQGTVYGYTF,TGTGCCAGCAGCCAAGGACAGGGGACGGTCTATGGCTACACCTTC
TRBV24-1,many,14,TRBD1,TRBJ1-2,CATSARTGDYGYTF,TGTGCCACCAGTGCCCGGACAGGGGACTATGGCTACACCTTC
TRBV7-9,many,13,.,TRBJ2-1,CASSPNSYNEQFF,TGTGCCAGCAGCCCGAACTCCTACAATGAGCAGTTCTTC
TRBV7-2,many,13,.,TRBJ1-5,CASSLNSNQPQHF,TGTGCCAGCAGCTTAAATAGCAATCAGCCCCAGCATTTT
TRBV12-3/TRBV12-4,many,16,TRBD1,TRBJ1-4,CASSFSAAGGFRKLFF,TGTGCCAGCAGTTTTTCTGCGGCAGGGGGTTTTCGAAAACTGTTTTTT
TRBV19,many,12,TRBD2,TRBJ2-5,CASSGGLETQYF,TGTGCCAGTTCGGGAGGCTTAGAGACCCAGTACTTC
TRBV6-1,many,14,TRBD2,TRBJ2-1,CASRRAGVKNEQFF,TGTGCCAGCAGGAGAGCGGGAGTTAAGAATGAGCAGTTCTTC
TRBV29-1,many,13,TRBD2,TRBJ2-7,CSVVAGGPGEQYF,TGCAGCGTTGTAGCGGGAGGGCCTGGGGAGCAGTACTTC
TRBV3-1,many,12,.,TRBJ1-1,CASSQDGPEAFF,TGTGCCAGCAGCCAAGACGGACCTGAAGCTTTCTTT
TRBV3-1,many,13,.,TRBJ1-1,CASSLGTVKAAFF,TGTGCCAGCAGCCTCGGGACTGTAAAGGCAGCTTTCTTT
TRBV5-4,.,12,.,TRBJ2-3,CAIPGAKDTQYF,TGTGCCATTCCTGGGGCCAAAGATACGCAGTATTTT
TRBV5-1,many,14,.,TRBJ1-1,CASSLSGAGTEAFF,TGCGCCAGCAGCTTGTCAGGGGCTGGTACTGAAGCTTTCTTT
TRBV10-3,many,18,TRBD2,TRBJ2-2,CAISEPLGLAMNTGELFF,TGTGCCATCAGTGAGCCACTGGGACTAGCTATGAACACCGGGGAGCTGTTTTTT
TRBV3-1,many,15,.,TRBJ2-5,CASSQRVRFQETQYF,TGTGCCAGCAGCCAAAGAGTCCGATTCCAAGAGACCCAGTACTTC
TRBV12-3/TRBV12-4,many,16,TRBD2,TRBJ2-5,CASNPGLAGGIPAQYF,TGTGCCAGCAACCCGGGACTAGCGGGCGGTATACCGGCCCAGTACTTC
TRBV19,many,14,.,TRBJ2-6,CASSWAPGANVLTF,TGTGCCAGTAGTTGGGCTCCAGGGGCCAACGTCCTGACTTTC
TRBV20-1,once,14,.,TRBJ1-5,CSAGTGQPNQPQHF,TGCAGTGCTGGGACGGGACAACCTAATCAGCCCCAGCATTTT
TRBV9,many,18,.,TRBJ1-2,CASSAGGGSWVANYGYTF,TGTGCCAGCAGCGCGGGAGGGGGTTCCTGGGTGGCTAACTATGGCTACACCTTC
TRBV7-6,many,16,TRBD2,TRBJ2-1,CASSSQREGTYNEQFF,TGTGCCAGCAGCTCTCAGCGGGAGGGAACCTACAATGAGCAGTTCTTC
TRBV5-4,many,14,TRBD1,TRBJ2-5,CASSSPGGAETQYF,TGTGCCAGCAGCAGTCCAGGGGGCGCAGAGACCCAGTACTTC
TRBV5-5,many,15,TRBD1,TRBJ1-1,CASSPVTGLNTEAFF,TGTGCCAGCAGCCCTGTGACAGGGTTGAACACTGAAGCTTTCTTT
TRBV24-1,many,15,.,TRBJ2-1,CATSEITGLKDEQFF,TGTGCCACCAGTGAAATAACAGGGTTGAAAGATGAGCAGTTCTTC
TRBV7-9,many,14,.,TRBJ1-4,CASSPSSKSEKLFF,TGTGCCAGCAGCCCCTCTAGTAAGAGTGAAAAACTGTTTTTT
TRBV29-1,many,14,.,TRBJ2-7,CSVEDPTNRKEQYF,TGCAGCGTTGAGGACCCCACCAACCGAAAAGAGCAGTACTTC
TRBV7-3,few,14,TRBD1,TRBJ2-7,CASSLTGTGSGQYF,TGTGCCAGCAGCTTAACCGGGACAGGGAGTGGGCAGTACTTC
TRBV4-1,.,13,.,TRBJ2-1,CASSQAEATEQFF,TGCGCCAGCAGCCAAGCGGAGGCAACTGAGCAGTTCTTC
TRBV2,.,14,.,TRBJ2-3,CASIGGVSSDTQYF,TGTGCCAGCATCGGGGGAGTGTCGTCAGATACGCAGTATTTT
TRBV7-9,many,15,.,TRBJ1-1,CASSLGGARGTEAFF,TGTGCCAGCAGCCTAGGGGGGGCGCGAGGCACTGAAGCTTTCTTT
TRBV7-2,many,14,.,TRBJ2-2,CASSLNGNTGELFF,TGTGCCAGCAGCTTAAATGGGAACACCGGGGAGCTGTTTTTT
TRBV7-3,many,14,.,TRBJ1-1,CASSLIGENTEAFF,TGTGCCAGCAGCTTAATCGGCGAGAACACTGAAGCTTTCTTT
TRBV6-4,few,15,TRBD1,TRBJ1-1,CASSERQGWDTEAFF,TGTGCCAGCAGTGAAAGACAGGGATGGGACACTGAAGCTTTCTTT
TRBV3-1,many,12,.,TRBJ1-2,CASSQDMGQFTF,TGTGCCAGCAGCCAAGATATGGGGCAGTTCACCTTC
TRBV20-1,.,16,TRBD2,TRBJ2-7,CSARDGTSGFSYEQYF,TGCAGTGCTAGAGATGGGACTAGCGGGTTCTCCTACGAGCAGTACTTC
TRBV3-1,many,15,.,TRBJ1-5,CASSQEGGSNQPQHF,TGTGCCAGCAGCCAAGAGGGGGGTAGCAATCAGCCCCAGCATTTT
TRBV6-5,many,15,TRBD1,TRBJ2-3,CASSYLRGKLDTQYF,TGTGCCAGCAGTTACCTCAGGGGGAAATTAGATACGCAGTATTTT
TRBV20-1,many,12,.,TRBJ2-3,CSAIIQVDTQYF,TGCAGTGCTATAATACAGGTCGATACGCAGTATTTT
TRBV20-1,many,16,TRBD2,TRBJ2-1,CSASRRTSGRHDEQFF,TGCAGTGCTAGTCGCAGGACTAGCGGGAGGCACGATGAGCAGTTCTTC
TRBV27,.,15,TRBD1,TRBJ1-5,CASSTYQGAGQPQHF,TGTGCCAGCAGTACATATCAGGGGGCGGGTCAGCCCCAGCATTTT
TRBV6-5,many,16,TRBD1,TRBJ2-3,CASSYSSGQLTDTQYF,TGTGCCAGCAGCTACTCCTCGGGACAGCTCACAGATACGCAGTATTTT
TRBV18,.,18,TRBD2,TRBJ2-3,CASSPPSGGGLSTDTQYF,TGTGCCAGCTCACCACCGTCGGGAGGGGGGTTGAGCACAGATACGCAGTATTTT
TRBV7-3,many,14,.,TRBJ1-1,CASSPSSLNTEAFF,TGTGCCAGCAGCCCCTCCAGTTTGAACACTGAAGCTTTCTTT
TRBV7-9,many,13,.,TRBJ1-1,CAVVGGENTEAFF,TGTGCCGTCGTGGGGGGAGAGAACACTGAAGCTTTCTTT
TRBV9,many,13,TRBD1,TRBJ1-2,CASSQTTGDGYTF,TGTGCCAGCAGCCAAACGACAGGGGATGGCTACACCTTC